The clone carrying this TCR beta chain was counted once. This specimen belongs to a study of response to subunit inactivated influenza vaccine. The CDR3 consists of 14 residues. Germline assignment: CDR1 MDHEN and CDR2 SYDVKM. Trimming left V 1 base short and J 2 bases short, with 9 bases between. TCRdb reanalysed the RT-PCR reads using MiXCR and keeps one entry per CDR3 protein. The sample lists approximately 680,000 distinct CDR3 sequences; approximately 15% were seen once. The clonotype comes from a man aged 45-65 years who received an inactivated influenza vaccine. This chain connects TRBV28 to TRBJ2-7; D gene uncertain. The specimen was PBMCs from blood, collected approximately 12 days after vaccination. CDR3 DNA sequence: TGTGCCAGCAGTTTATTCAGACTGACCTACGAGCAGTACTTC. Its protein is CASSLFRLTYEQYF.